A selection of T cell receptor beta chains follows, all from one sample in a study of blood T cell repertoires in COVID-19. Profiled with immunoSEQ multiplex PCR; TCRdb holds only in-frame clones, not every one. Here the sample spans around 100,000 clones, about 90% being singletons. The material sequenced was peripheral blood. All receptors derive from a human donor with active COVID-19. The donor label of this sample is uncertain. CDR3s include the opening cysteine and the closing phenylalanine or tryptophan. Each record gives: J gene, V gene, clone size, D gene, CDR3 DNA, CDR3 protein. A D gene is named only where the DNA matches it firmly. Only some rows state a clone size, as once, few, many or a class for expanded clones.

TRBJ1-1,TRBV11-3,NA,TRBD1,TGTGCCAGCAGCTTAGATTGCCGACAGGGGACACCGAACACTGAAGCTTTCTTT,CASSLDCRQGTPNTEAFF
TRBJ2-5,TRBV5-6,NA,NA,TGTGCCAGCAGCTCCCCACGGAGGCGGGGTAGCCGCTTGTTGGAGACCCAGTACTTC,CASSSPRRRGSRLLETQYF
TRBJ2-7,TRBV11-2,NA,NA,TGTGCCAGCAGATACCCCGGGACAAGATCCTACGAGCAGTACTTC,CASRYPGTRSYEQYF
TRBJ2-7,TRBV18,NA,NA,TGTGCCAGCTCACAAAGCGGTTCTTCCTACGAGCAGTACTTC,CASSQSGSSYEQYF
TRBJ2-1,TRBV7-3,NA,TRBD2,TGTGCCAGCAGCCGTAAAACGGGGGGGCCTTCCTACGAGCAGTTCTTC,CASSRKTGGPSYEQFF
TRBJ1-2,TRBV25-1,NA,TRBD1,TGTGCCAGCAGTGGACAGGGGGCAGCTGGCTACACCTTC,CASSGQGAAGYTF
TRBJ2-7,TRBV9,NA,TRBD2,TGTGCCAGCAGCGTTGGGGGACTAGCGGGCGAGCAGTACTTC,CASSVGGLAGEQYF
TRBJ2-2,TRBV24-1,NA,TRBD1,TGTGCCACCAGTGAGGCCGGGACAGGGTTCATGGGGCCGAACACCGGGGAGCTGTTTTTT,CATSEAGTGFMGPNTGELFF
TRBJ1-2,TRBV6-5,NA,NA,TGTGCCAGCAGTTTGGGACTGGATATAAACGGCTACACCTTC,CASSLGLDINGYTF
TRBJ2-2,TRBV5-4,NA,TRBD1,TGTGCCAGCAGCTTGGAGGACAGGGGAACCGGGGAGCTGTTTTTT,CASSLEDRGTGELFF
TRBJ1-1,TRBV6-5,NA,TRBD1,TGTGCCAGCAGCCCGACAGGGGGAGAAAACACTGAAGCTTTCTTT,CASSPTGGENTEAFF
TRBJ2-1,TRBV5-1,once,TRBD2,TGCGCCAGCAGCTTGCTAGCGGGGTACAATGAGCAGTTCTTC,CASSLLAGYNEQFF
TRBJ2-3,TRBV5-4,once,TRBD2,TGTGCCAGCAGCTTGATAAGCGGGGGAAACACAGATACGCAGTATTTT,CASSLISGGNTDTQYF
TRBJ2-3,TRBV19,NA,TRBD2,TGTGCCAGTAGTATCCAGCGGGGGGGGGCAGATACGCAGTATTTT,CASSIQRGGADTQYF
TRBJ1-1,TRBV6-4,NA,NA,TGTGCCAGCAGGGCAGACAGGTTCGAGGAAGCTTTCTTT,CASRADRFEEAFF
TRBJ2-7,TRBV5-1,NA,NA,TGCGCCAGCAGCTTGGAGCGCCAGGGTTACGAGCAGTACTTC,CASSLERQGYEQYF
TRBJ2-7,TRBV4-3,NA,TRBD2,TGCGCCAGCAGCCAGGCACTAGCGGGGGGCTCCTACGAGCAGTACTTC,CASSQALAGGSYEQYF